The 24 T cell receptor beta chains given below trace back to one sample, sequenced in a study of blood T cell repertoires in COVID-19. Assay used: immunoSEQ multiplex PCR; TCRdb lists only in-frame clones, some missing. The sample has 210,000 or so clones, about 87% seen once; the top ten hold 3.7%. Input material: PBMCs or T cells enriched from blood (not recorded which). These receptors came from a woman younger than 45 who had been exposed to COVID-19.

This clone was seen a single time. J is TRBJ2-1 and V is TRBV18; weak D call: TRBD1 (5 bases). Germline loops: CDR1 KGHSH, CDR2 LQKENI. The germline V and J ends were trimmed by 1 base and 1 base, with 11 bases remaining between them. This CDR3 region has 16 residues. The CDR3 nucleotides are TGTGCCAGCTCACCACGGGTAAAGGGGTCCTACAATGAGCAGTTCTTC. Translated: CASSPRVKGSYNEQFF.

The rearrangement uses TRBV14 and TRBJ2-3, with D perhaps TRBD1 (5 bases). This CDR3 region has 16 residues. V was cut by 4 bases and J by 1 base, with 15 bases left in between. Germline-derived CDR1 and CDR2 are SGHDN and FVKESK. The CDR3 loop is CASSLITGARTDTQYF. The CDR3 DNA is TGTGCCAGCAGCCTAATAACAGGCGCCCGCACAGATACGCAGTATTTT.

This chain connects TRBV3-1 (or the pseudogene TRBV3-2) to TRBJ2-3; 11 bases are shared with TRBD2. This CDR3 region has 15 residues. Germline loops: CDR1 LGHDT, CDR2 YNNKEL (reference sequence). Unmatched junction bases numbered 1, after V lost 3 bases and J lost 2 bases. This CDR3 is CASSHSGRATDTQYF. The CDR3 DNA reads TGTGCCAGCAGCCATAGCGGGAGGGCCACAGATACGCAGTATTTT.

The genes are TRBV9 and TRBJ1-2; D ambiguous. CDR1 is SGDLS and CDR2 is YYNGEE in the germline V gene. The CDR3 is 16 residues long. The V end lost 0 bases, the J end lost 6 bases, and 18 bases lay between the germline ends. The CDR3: CASSVEDSRVGDGYTF. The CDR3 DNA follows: TGTGCCAGCAGCGTAGAGGACTCAAGGGTAGGAGATGGCTACACCTTC.

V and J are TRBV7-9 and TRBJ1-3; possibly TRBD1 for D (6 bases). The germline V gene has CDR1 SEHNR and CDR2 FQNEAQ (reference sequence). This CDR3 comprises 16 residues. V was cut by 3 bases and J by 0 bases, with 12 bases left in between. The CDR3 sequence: CASSFRGSRSGNTIYF. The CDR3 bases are TGTGCCAGCAGCTTTAGGGGGAGCCGCTCTGGAAACACCATATATTTT.

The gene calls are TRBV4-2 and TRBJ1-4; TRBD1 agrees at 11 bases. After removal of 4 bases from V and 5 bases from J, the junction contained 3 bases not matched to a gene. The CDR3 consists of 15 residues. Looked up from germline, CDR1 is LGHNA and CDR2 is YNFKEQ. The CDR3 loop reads CASSPDRGRNEKLFF. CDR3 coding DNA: TGTGCCAGCAGCCCGGACAGGGGGCGGAATGAAAAACTGTTTTTT.

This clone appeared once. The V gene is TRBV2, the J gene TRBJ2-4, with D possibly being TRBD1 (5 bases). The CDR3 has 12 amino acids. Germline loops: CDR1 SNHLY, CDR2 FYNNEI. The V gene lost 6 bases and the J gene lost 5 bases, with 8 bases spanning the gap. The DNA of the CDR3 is TGTGCCAGCAGGGGGCCCCAAAACATTCAGTACTTC. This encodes CASRGPQNIQYF.

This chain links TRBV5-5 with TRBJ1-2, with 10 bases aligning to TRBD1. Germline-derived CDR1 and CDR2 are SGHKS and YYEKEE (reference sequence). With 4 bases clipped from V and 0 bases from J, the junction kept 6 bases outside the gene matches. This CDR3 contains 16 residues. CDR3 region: CASSPGQGTTNYGYTF. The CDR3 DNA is TGTGCCAGCAGCCCGGGACAGGGGACCACTAACTATGGCTACACCTTC.

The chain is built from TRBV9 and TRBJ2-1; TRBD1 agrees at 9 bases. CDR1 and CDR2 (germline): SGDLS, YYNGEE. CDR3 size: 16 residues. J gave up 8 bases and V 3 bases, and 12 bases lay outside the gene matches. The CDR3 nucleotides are TGTGCCAGCAGCGGGCCCGGACAGGGGTATAGCGATGAGCAGTTCTTC. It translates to CASSGPGQGYSDEQFF.

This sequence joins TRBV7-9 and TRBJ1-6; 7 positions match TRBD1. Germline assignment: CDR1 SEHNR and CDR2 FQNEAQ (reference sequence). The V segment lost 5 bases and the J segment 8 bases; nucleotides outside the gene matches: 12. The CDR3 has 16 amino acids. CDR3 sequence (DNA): TGTGCCAGCAGCCCGAACGCCGGGACAGATGATTCACCCCTCCACTTT. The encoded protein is CASSPNAGTDDSPLHF.

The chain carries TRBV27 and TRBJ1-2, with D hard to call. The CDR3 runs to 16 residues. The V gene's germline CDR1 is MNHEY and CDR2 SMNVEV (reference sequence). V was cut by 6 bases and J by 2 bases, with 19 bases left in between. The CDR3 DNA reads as TGTGCCAGCAGCCCGTCCGGGATCAGTAGGAACTATGGCTACACCTTC. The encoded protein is CASSPSGISRNYGYTF.

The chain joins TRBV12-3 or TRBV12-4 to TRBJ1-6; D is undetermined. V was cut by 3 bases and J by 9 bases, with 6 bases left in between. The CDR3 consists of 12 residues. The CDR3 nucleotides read TGTGCCAGCAGTTTCTCAGGTTCACCCCTCCACTTT. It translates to CASSFSGSPLHF.

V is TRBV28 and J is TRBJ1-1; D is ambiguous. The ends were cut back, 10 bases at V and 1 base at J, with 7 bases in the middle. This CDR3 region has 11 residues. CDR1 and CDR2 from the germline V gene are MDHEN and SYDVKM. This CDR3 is CATNRNTEAFF. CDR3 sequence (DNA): TGTGCCACGAACAGGAACACTGAAGCTTTCTTT.

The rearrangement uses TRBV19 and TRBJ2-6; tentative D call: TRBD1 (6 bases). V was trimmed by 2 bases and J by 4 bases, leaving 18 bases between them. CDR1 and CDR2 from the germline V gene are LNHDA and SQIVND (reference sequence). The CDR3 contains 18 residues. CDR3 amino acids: CASSIIGLGAMGANVLTF. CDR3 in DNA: TGTGCCAGTAGTATAATCGGTCTGGGGGCTATGGGGGCCAACGTCCTGACTTTC.

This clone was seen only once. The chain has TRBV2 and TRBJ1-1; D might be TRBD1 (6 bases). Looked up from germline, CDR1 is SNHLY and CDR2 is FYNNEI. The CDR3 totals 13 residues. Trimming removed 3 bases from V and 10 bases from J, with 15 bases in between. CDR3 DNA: TGTGCCAGCAGTGATGGTCAGGGGTTGACAGCTTTCTTT. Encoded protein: CASSDGQGLTAFF.

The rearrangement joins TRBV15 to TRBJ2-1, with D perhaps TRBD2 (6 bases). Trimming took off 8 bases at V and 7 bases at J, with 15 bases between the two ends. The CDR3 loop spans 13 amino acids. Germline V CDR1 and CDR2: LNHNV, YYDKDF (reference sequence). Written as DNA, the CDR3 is TGTGCCACCTTATCTCGGGAGTCGAATGAGCAGTTCTTC. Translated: CATLSRESNEQFF.

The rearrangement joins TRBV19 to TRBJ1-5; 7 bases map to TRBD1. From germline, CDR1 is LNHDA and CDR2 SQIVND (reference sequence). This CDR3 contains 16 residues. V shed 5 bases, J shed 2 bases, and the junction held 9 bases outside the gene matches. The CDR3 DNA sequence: TGTGCCAGTAGTGTCCTTCAGGGGGGCCGCAATCAGCCCCAGCATTTT. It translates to CASSVLQGGRNQPQHF.

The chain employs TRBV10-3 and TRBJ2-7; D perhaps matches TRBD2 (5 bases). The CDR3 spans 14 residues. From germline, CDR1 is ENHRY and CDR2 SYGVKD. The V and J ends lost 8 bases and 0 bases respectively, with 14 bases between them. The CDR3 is CAIGYKGDSYEQYF. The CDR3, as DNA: TGTGCCATCGGCTACAAGGGAGACTCCTACGAGCAGTACTTC.

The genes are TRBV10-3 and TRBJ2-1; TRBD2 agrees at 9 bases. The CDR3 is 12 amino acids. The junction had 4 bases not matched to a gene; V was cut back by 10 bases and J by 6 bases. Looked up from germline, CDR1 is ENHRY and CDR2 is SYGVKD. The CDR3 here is CANAGGPNEQFF. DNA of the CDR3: TGTGCCAACGCGGGAGGGCCCAATGAGCAGTTCTTC.

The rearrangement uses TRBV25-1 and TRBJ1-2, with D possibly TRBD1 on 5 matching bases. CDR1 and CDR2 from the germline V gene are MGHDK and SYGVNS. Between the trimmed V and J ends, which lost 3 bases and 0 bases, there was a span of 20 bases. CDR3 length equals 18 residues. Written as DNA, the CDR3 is TGTGCCAGCAGTGATCCAGGGTTGGCAGGGCGAGCTAACTATGGCTACACCTTC. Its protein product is CASSDPGLAGRANYGYTF.

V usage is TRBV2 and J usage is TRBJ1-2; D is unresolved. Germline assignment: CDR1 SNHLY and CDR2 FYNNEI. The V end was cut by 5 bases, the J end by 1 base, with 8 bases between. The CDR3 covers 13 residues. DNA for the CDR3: TGTGCCAGCAGTCGAGAGGGTAACTATGGCTACACCTTC. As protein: CASSREGNYGYTF.

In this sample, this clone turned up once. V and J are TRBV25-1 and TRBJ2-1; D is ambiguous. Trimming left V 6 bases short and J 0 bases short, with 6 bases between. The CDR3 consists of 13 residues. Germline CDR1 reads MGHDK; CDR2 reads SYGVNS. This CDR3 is CASRRSSYNEQFF. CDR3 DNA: TGTGCCAGCAGGAGGAGCTCCTACAATGAGCAGTTCTTC.

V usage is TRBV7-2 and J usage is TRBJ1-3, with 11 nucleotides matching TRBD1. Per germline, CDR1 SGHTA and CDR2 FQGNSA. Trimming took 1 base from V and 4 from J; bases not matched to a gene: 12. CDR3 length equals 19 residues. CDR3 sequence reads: CASSLEGIGQGARGNTIYF. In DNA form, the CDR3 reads TGTGCCAGCAGCTTAGAGGGTATCGGACAGGGGGCGCGGGGAAACACCATATATTTT. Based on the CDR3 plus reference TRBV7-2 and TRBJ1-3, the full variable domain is GAGVSQSPSNKVTEKGKDVELRCDPISGHTALYWYRQSLGQGLEFLIYFQGNSAPDKSGLPSDRFSAERTGGSVSTLTIQRTQQEDSAVYLCASSLEGIGQGARGNTIYFGEGSWLTVV.

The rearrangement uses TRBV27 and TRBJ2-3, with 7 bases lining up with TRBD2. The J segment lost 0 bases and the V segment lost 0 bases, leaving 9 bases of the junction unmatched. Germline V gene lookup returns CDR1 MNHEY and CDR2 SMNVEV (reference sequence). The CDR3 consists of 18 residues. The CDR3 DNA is TGTGCCAGCAGTTTATCGATGGCAAGCGGGGCGAGCACAGATACGCAGTATTTT. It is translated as CASSLSMASGASTDTQYF.